These 6 T cell receptor beta chains share one sample of origin, sequenced in a study of beta chain features in type 1 diabetes. The whole isolated RNA underwent reverse transcription, so sequencing captured expressed TCRB transcripts. Produced via immunoSEQ multiplex PCR; TCRdb's table is partial and in-frame only. The data hold some 60,000 clones, with approximately 59% observed a single time. The sequencing sample was made of Tregs from blood. The receptors shown here come from a woman younger than 30 in good health.

In its sample, this clone was seen once. The gene calls are TRBV30 and TRBJ1-4, with D possibly being TRBD1 (5 bases). The CDR3 sequence is 11 residues long. V lost 1 base and J lost 8, with 5 bases in between. Germline CDR1 is GTSNPN and CDR2 is SVGIG (reference sequence). This CDR3 reads CAWSGQEKLFF. The CDR3 bases are TGTGCCTGGAGTGGACAGGAAAAACTGTTTTTT.

V usage is TRBV5-4 and J usage is TRBJ2-3; D is uncertain. CDR1 is SGHNT, CDR2 YYREEE, per germline (reference sequence). This CDR3 has 14 amino acids. The V gene lost 4 bases and the J gene lost 6 bases, with 15 bases spanning the gap. The CDR3 is CASSGPSSPDTQYF. The CDR3 DNA follows: TGTGCCAGCAGCGGCCCCTCTAGTCCCGATACGCAGTATTTT.

The genes are TRBV5-1 and TRBJ2-3; a possible D gene is TRBD2 (5 bases). With 0 bases removed from V and 1 base from J, the gap between germline ends came to 9 bases. Germline assignment: CDR1 SGHRS and CDR2 YFSETQ. The CDR3 loop spans 15 amino acids. Here the CDR3 reads CASSLGVARTDTQYF. CDR3 coding DNA: TGCGCCAGCAGCTTGGGGGTAGCGCGCACAGATACGCAGTATTTT.

This clone was detected a few times. V and J are TRBV18 and TRBJ1-1, with TRBD1 matching over 7 bases. CDR1 is KGHSH and CDR2 is LQKENI in the germline V gene. The CDR3 sequence is 13 residues long. V dropped 2 bases and J dropped 8; count of bases not matched to a gene: 5. In DNA, the CDR3 is TGTGCCAGCTCACCAATAGCACAGGGGGAAGCTTTCTTT. Translating gives CASSPIAQGEAFF.

The chain recombines TRBV7-2 with TRBJ1-4, with D tentatively TRBD1 (5 bases). The CDR3 sequence is 15 residues long. Germline lookup yields CDR1 SGHTA and CDR2 FQGNSA. The V and J ends lost 4 bases and 0 bases respectively, with 9 bases between them. CDR3 sequence reads: CASSSRAATNEKLFF. CDR3 bases: TGTGCCAGCAGCTCCAGGGCAGCAACTAATGAAAAACTGTTTTTT. The variable domain in full, with the rest retrieved from reference TRBV7-2 and TRBJ1-4, is GAGVSQSPSNKVTEKGKDVELRCDPISGHTALYWYRQSLGQGLEFLIYFQGNSAPDKSGLPSDRFSAERTGGSVSTLTIQRTQQEDSAVYLCASSSRAATNEKLFFGSGTQLSVL.

The chain has TRBV5-4 and TRBJ1-1; possible D gene TRBD1, 5 bases. The CDR3 is made up of 14 amino acids. Germline CDR1 reads SGHNT; CDR2 reads YYREEE (reference sequence). V shed 1 base and J shed 8 bases, with 15 bases lying between them. CDR3 nucleotide sequence: TGTGCCAGCAGCTTGCAACAGGCGGTGACGGAAGCTTTCTTT. Translating it yields CASSLQQAVTEAFF.